The 25 T cell receptor beta chains presented below share a single source sample, sequenced in a study of T cell responses to AZD1222 COVID-19 vaccine. The data were produced by immunoSEQ multiplex PCR, yet TCRdb's version contains in-frame clones alone and is incomplete. The top ten clones hold just over 9% of a sample with roughly 140,000 clones, 87% of them seen once. This specimen was peripheral blood, taken 28 days after the second AZD1222 dose. The receptors were gathered from an adult who received the AZD1222 COVID-19 vaccine.

A single count supports this clone. V usage is TRBV6-1 and J usage is TRBJ2-2; D is uncertain. Germline V lookup: CDR1 MNHNS, CDR2 SASEGT. This CDR3 is built from 16 residues. The V gene lost 2 bases and the J gene lost 2 bases, with 12 bases spanning the gap. The CDR3 nucleotides read TGTGCCAGCAGTGAAAGGGCAGCTAAAAACACCGGGGAGCTGTTTTTT. This sequence encodes CASSERAAKNTGELFF.

The CDR3 DNA follows: TGTGCCAGCAACCAACCGAGGGGGAGCCAAGAGACCCAGTACTTC. Protein: CASNQPRGSQETQYF. This rearrangement joins TRBV7-2 to TRBJ2-5; tentative D call: TRBD1 (6 bases). Looked up from germline, CDR1 is SGHTA and CDR2 is FQGNSA. This CDR3 spans 15 amino acids. V was pared by 7 bases and J by 1 base, with 16 bases between.

This clone showed up just once. The chain is built from TRBV7-2 and TRBJ2-2, with D hard to call. CDR1 SGHTA and CDR2 FQGNSA come from the germline V gene. The CDR3 spans 14 residues. The ends were cut back, 3 bases at V and 8 bases at J, with 13 bases in the middle. CDR3 region: CASSFLTIAGELFF. Here the CDR3 DNA reads TGTGCCAGCAGCTTTCTTACGATCGCTGGGGAGCTGTTTTTT. Supplemented by reference TRBV7-2 and TRBJ2-2, the full variable domain reads GAGVSQSPSNKVTEKGKDVELRCDPISGHTALYWYRQSLGQGLEFLIYFQGNSAPDKSGLPSDRFSAERTGGSVSTLTIQRTQQEDSAVYLCASSFLTIAGELFFGEGSRLTVL.

This clone showed up just once. This chain uses TRBV4-3 with TRBJ1-3; D is perhaps TRBD1 (6 bases). The germline V and J ends were trimmed by 1 base and 1 base, with 11 bases remaining between them. CDR1 and CDR2 (germline): LGHNA, YSLEER. The CDR3 has 16 amino acids. The CDR3 spells CASSQGGGGSGNTIYF. Written as DNA, the CDR3 is TGCGCCAGCAGCCAAGGGGGAGGGGGGTCTGGAAACACCATATATTTT.

The chain employs TRBV7-2 and TRBJ1-1; D unresolved. The CDR3 spans 13 residues. The germline gives CDR1 SGHTA, CDR2 FQGNSA. The germline V and J ends were trimmed by 5 bases and 4 bases, with 11 bases remaining between them. The DNA for the CDR3 is TGTGCCAGCAGCGTCGTTGGCTCCACTGAAGCTTTCTTT. Protein: CASSVVGSTEAFF.

The rearrangement uses TRBV5-4 and TRBJ2-7, with 10 bases fitting TRBD1. Germline V CDR1 and CDR2: SGHNT, YYREEE (reference sequence). The CDR3 covers 15 residues. The J segment lost 6 bases and the V segment lost 4 bases, leaving 10 bases of the junction unmatched. CDR3 protein: CASSITGTGAIEQYF. The CDR3 DNA reads as TGTGCCAGCAGCATCACCGGGACAGGGGCCATCGAGCAGTACTTC.

This clone occurred a few times. The chain has TRBV18 and TRBJ1-5, with 8 bases aligning to TRBD1. Unmatched junction bases numbered 6, after V lost 3 bases and J lost 2 bases. CDR1 and CDR2 (germline): KGHSH, LQKENI. There are 16 residues in the CDR3. The CDR3 coding sequence is TGTGCCAGCTCACCGGCAGGACAGGGCGGCAATCAGCCCCAGCATTTT. Protein product: CASSPAGQGGNQPQHF.

This rearrangement joins TRBV24-1 to TRBJ2-1; 8 bases align to TRBD2. V shed 3 bases and J 9 bases; nucleotides not matched to a gene: 15. CDR1 KGHDR and CDR2 SFDVKD come from the germline V gene. The CDR3 sequence is 17 residues long. CDR3 amino acids: CATSDLPGLGTVVEQFF. The CDR3 nucleotides are TGTGCCACCAGTGATCTACCGGGACTAGGTACGGTAGTTGAGCAGTTCTTC.

The J gene is TRBJ1-3, the V gene TRBV10-3; a weak D match, TRBD1 (5 bases). The CDR3 length is 14 residues. Germline V lookup: CDR1 ENHRY, CDR2 SYGVKD. V dropped 5 bases and J dropped 4 bases, with 12 bases sitting between them. The CDR3: CAISLGTDGNTIYF. CDR3 sequence (DNA): TGTGCCATCAGTCTTGGGACGGACGGAAACACCATATATTTT.

Concerning this clone: The junction departs from germline at one end; a sequencing error may be responsible. The chain couples TRBV7-7 to TRBJ1-2; D possibly corresponds to TRBD1 (6 bases). This CDR3 has 15 amino acids. The germline CDR1 and CDR2 sequences are SSHAT and FNYEAQ (reference sequence). This CDR3 is CASSPYRGPNYGYTF. The CDR3 region has the DNA TGTGCTAGCAGCCCGTACCGGGGGCCTAACTATGGCTACACCTTC.

In nucleotides, the CDR3 is TGTGCCAGCAGCCCGCTCCGGGGCATTGGCACTGAAGCTTTCTTT. Encoded protein: CASSPLRGIGTEAFF. The chain links TRBV3-1 (or the pseudogene TRBV3-2) to TRBJ1-1, with a weak D call TRBD1 (5 bases). Trimming pared 4 bases from V and 4 bases from J, leaving 16 bases between. In germline, CDR1 is LGHDT, CDR2 YNNKEL (reference sequence). The CDR3 totals 15 residues.

V usage is TRBV19 and J usage is TRBJ2-7, with D perhaps being TRBD1 or TRBD2 (6 bases each). Germline lookup yields CDR1 LNHDA and CDR2 SQIVND (reference sequence). The CDR3 is 16 residues long. Trimming cost V 7 bases and J 3 bases, with 22 bases left between them. The CDR3 nucleotides read TGTGCCAGTAAGACAGGCGAATCGGGACTTATCTACGAGCAGTACTTC. Its translation is CASKTGESGLIYEQYF.

The V and J genes are TRBV4-1 and TRBJ2-1; the match to TRBD2 covers 10 bases. The CDR3 is 16 residues long. CDR1 and CDR2 (germline): MGHRA, YSYEKL. V shed 4 bases and J 6 bases; nucleotides not matched to a gene: 9. CDR3 nucleotides: TGCGCCAGCAGCCTGTTGAGCGGGAGGGTGGTCAATGAGCAGTTCTTC. It is translated as CASSLLSGRVVNEQFF.

The V gene is TRBV5-1, the J gene TRBJ2-1; 14 bases line up with TRBD2. Germline V CDR1 and CDR2: SGHRS, YFSETQ. V gave up 0 bases and J gave up 6 bases; unmatched junction bases: 5. This CDR3 is 17 amino acids long. As DNA, the CDR3 is TGCGCCAGCAGCTTGGGGTCAGGGACTAGCGGGGGCAATGAGCAGTTCTTC. Amino acids: CASSLGSGTSGGNEQFF. Complete variable domain (other parts from reference TRBV5-1 and TRBJ2-1): KAGVTQTPRYLIKTRGQQVTLSCSPISGHRSVSWYQQTPGQGLQFLFEYFSETQRNKGNFPGRFSGRQFSNSRSEMNVSTLELGDSALYLCASSLGSGTSGGNEQFFGPGTRLTVL.

V gene TRBV13 combines with J gene TRBJ2-7; 9 bases are a match to TRBD2. This CDR3 has 16 amino acids. The trim removed 5 bases at V and 3 bases at J, leaving 11 bases unmatched. Germline CDR1 PRHDT, CDR2 FYEKMQ (reference sequence). The CDR3 sequence: CASSPGVAGALYEQYF. The CDR3 DNA reads as TGTGCCAGCAGCCCGGGGGTAGCGGGAGCCCTCTACGAGCAGTACTTC.

This chain links TRBV6-2 or TRBV6-3 with TRBJ2-2; D gene uncertain. V shed 6 bases and J shed 7 bases, with 9 bases lying between them. The CDR3 consists of 12 residues. Germline V lookup: CDR1 MNHEY, CDR2 SVGEGT. CDR3 loop: CASSLPLGELFF. The CDR3 nucleotides are TGTGCCAGCAGCCTACCTCTCGGGGAGCTGTTTTTT.

The chain has TRBV30 and TRBJ1-6; 8 bases match TRBD1. The CDR3 extends over 18 amino acids. V was pared by 2 bases and J by 0 bases, with 9 bases of the junction left unmatched. Germline CDR1 is GTSNPN and CDR2 is SVGIG (reference sequence). The CDR3 spells CAWSFARTGSSYNSPLHF. The CDR3 nucleotides read TGTGCCTGGAGTTTCGCTCGGACAGGGAGCTCCTATAATTCACCCCTCCACTTT.

The V gene is TRBV7-6, the J gene TRBJ2-3, with TRBD1 matching 9 bases. The germline V gene encodes CDR1 SGHVS and CDR2 FNYEAQ. V lost 3 bases, J lost 5 bases, and 12 bases stayed unmatched. The CDR3 runs 17 residues. The CDR3 DNA reads as TGTGCCAGCAGCTTCAGAGGCTTGGACAGGGGAGGAGATACGCAGTATTTT. Residues: CASSFRGLDRGGDTQYF.

The chain links TRBV7-2 to TRBJ2-7, with 8 bases fitting TRBD1. V lost 5 bases to trimming and J lost 5 bases; unmatched junction nucleotides: 14. There are 16 residues in the CDR3. The germline V gene encodes CDR1 SGHTA and CDR2 FQGNSA. CDR3 bases: TGTGCCAGCAGCCCTTCCCCGGGACAGGCATCCCACGAGCAGTACTTC. It codes for CASSPSPGQASHEQYF.

The genes are TRBV18 and TRBJ2-5, with unresolved D. This CDR3 has 13 amino acids. The V end lost 3 bases, the J end lost 5 bases, and 10 bases lay between the germline ends. Germline-derived CDR1 and CDR2 are KGHSH and LQKENI. CDR3 amino acids: CASSPTPRETQYF. The CDR3, as DNA: TGTGCCAGCTCACCGACCCCTCGGGAGACCCAGTACTTC. Full variable domain (rest looked up from reference TRBV18 and TRBJ2-5): NAGVMQNPRHLVRRRGQEARLRCSPMKGHSHVYWYRQLPEEGLKFMVYLQKENIIDESGMPKERFSAEFPKEGPSILRIQQVVRGDSAAYFCASSPTPRETQYFGPGTRLLVL.

The chain couples TRBV5-4 to TRBJ1-2; 9 bases map to TRBD1. Per the germline V gene, CDR1 is SGHNT and CDR2 is YYREEE (reference sequence). V lost 3 bases, J lost 2 bases, and 2 bases stayed unmatched. The CDR3 sequence is 14 residues long. CDR3 protein: CASSSGQGNYGYTF. As DNA, the CDR3 is TGTGCCAGCAGCTCGGGACAGGGAAACTATGGCTACACCTTC.

This chain links TRBV3-1 (or the pseudogene TRBV3-2) with TRBJ2-2; the D call may be TRBD1 or TRBD2 (6 bases each). V shed 2 bases and J shed 6 bases, with 13 bases lying between them. The length of the CDR3 is 15 residues. CDR1 is LGHDT, CDR2 YNNKEL, per germline (reference sequence). CDR3 sequence (DNA): TGTGCCAGCAGCCAATTAGGGGGGTCGGCCGGGGAGCTGTTTTTT. This encodes CASSQLGGSAGELFF.

The V and J genes are TRBV6-2 or TRBV6-3 and TRBJ1-1; D is unclear. Germline-derived CDR1 and CDR2 are MNHEY and SVGEGT. V was cut by 5 bases and J by 4 bases, with 17 bases left in between. There are 15 residues in the CDR3. CDR3 residues: CASSLTEVGLTEAFF. In DNA form, the CDR3 reads TGTGCCAGCAGTCTTACGGAGGTAGGCCTCACTGAAGCTTTCTTT.

J is TRBJ1-1 and V is TRBV29-1; D remains unclear. Germline values: CDR1 SQVTM, CDR2 ANQGSEA. With 5 bases removed from V and 0 bases from J, the gap between germline ends came to 10 bases. The CDR3 has 13 residues. CDR3 in amino acids: CSVMGRLNTEAFF. Here the CDR3 DNA reads TGCAGCGTTATGGGTCGACTGAACACTGAAGCTTTCTTT.

This clone came up a few times. The V gene is TRBV19, the J gene TRBJ1-1, with D unresolved. Germline CDR1 reads LNHDA; CDR2 reads SQIVND (reference sequence). V gave up 5 bases and J gave up 4 bases, with 11 bases separating them. There are 13 residues in the CDR3. CDR3 sequence (DNA): TGTGCCAGTAGTCCACCCCTGGGCACTGAAGCTTTCTTT. Translating it yields CASSPPLGTEAFF. The variable domain in full, completed from reference TRBV19 and TRBJ1-1, reads DGGITQSPKYLFRKEGQNVTLSCEQNLNHDAMYWYRQDPGQGLRLIYYSQIVNDFQKGDIAEGYSVSREKKESFPLTVTSAQKNPTAFYLCASSPPLGTEAFFGQGTRLTVV.